This T cell receptor (beta chain) was captured in a study of blood T cells in healthy people across ages. There are 17 residues in the CDR3. Trimming stripped 0 bases from V and 0 bases from J, with 13 bases between. CDR1 is LGHDT, CDR2 YNNKEL, per germline (reference sequence). Then a second PCR, running about 6 to 11 cycles, was carried out with a sample-barcoded 5' primer and a J-beta primer mix. Template switching added a 12-random-nucleotide identifier to every cDNA molecule. Via MiXCR, TCRdb re-called the 5' RACE reads, giving one row per CDR3 protein. The sample lists roughly 1.5 million distinct CDR3 sequences; roughly two fifths were seen once. Of note for this clonotype: The antigen remains unidentified.

Regarding the study as a whole: The donors' CMV status was not determined, possibly confounding changes in expanded clonotypes.

This receptor was taken from a young woman in good health. The sample taken for sequencing was blood. The V and J genes are TRBV3-1 and TRBJ2-3; D ambiguous. CDR3 DNA sequence: TGTGCCAGCAGCCAAGATCGAAAGAGTCCTAGCACAGATACGCAGTATTTT. It yields the protein CASSQDRKSPSTDTQYF.